One sample yielded the 11 T cell receptor beta chains listed below, sequenced in a study of human T cells and chemical hapten exposure. MiXCR was run by TCRdb on the RACE reads, yielding one entry per CDR3 protein. The repertoire consists of 80,000 to 100,000 distinct CDR3 sequences, with 25% to 35% occurring once and the leading ten covering about a tenth. Stated time point: patch test 3, about 24 weeks after DPC sensitization. As for treatment: therapeutic diphenylcyclopropenone sensitization with weekly scalp DPC. The sample consisted of whole blood, taken in connection with sensitization to the hapten diphenylcyclopropenone (DPC). These receptors were obtained from a middle-aged man with alopecia areata. Some clones in this sample may be carry-over from other donors' samples.

This clonotype occurred once. The chain uses TRBV20-1 and TRBJ2-3; 8 bases map to TRBD2. From germline, CDR1 is DFQATT and CDR2 SNEGSKA (reference sequence). The V gene end was trimmed by 6 bases and the J gene end by 6 bases; junction bases not matched to a gene: 11. The CDR3 has 14 residues. This chain's CDR3 is CSAVLAGGTDTQYF. CDR3 DNA: TGCAGTGCGGTTTTGGCGGGAGGAACCGATACGCAGTATTTT.

The rearrangement uses TRBV2 and TRBJ2-1; 11 nucleotides align to TRBD2. V lost 8 bases and J lost 4; bases outside the gene matches: 25. The germline V gene has CDR1 SNHLY and CDR2 FYNNEI. The CDR3 runs to 21 residues. In nucleotides, the CDR3 is TGTGCCAGCCAAGAGGGGTTCGTACCTCTTCCGGGACTAGCGGCATACAATGAGCAGTTCTTC. It specifies CASQEGFVPLPGLAAYNEQFF. Using reference TRBV2 and TRBJ2-1 for the parts outside the CDR3, the full variable domain is EPEVTQTPSHQVTQMGQEVILRCVPISNHLYFYWYRQILGQKVEFLVSFYNNEISEKSEIFDDQFSVERPDGSNFTLKIRSTKLEDSAMYFCASQEGFVPLPGLAAYNEQFFGPGTRLTVL.

The chain links TRBV20-1 to TRBJ2-7, with D uncertain. The CDR3 sequence is 13 residues long. Trimming shortened V by 3 bases and J by 0 bases, and 9 bases separated the two germline ends. Germline CDR1 DFQATT, CDR2 SNEGSKA (reference sequence). As DNA, the CDR3 is TGCAGTGCTAGTGCTAGAAACTCCTACGAGCAGTACTTC. This gives the protein CSASARNSYEQYF.

This clonotype was seen ten or more times. V gene TRBV9 combines with J gene TRBJ1-1, with TRBD1 as a possible D gene (6 bases). Germline V gene sequence: CDR1 SGDLS, CDR2 YYNGEE. The CDR3 loop spans 13 amino acids. The V end was cut by 4 bases, the J end by 6 bases, with 13 bases between. The CDR3 region has the DNA TGTGCCAGCAGCCCCAGGGGCAGGGCTGAAGCTTTCTTT. It translates to CASSPRGRAEAFF.

The rearrangement links TRBV27 to TRBJ2-5; no clear D gene. Germline CDR1 and CDR2: MNHEY and SMNVEV (reference sequence). With 7 bases removed from V and 0 bases from J, the gap between germline ends came to 3 bases. The CDR3 contains 11 residues. The CDR3 DNA reads TGTGCCAGCACCAACCAAGAGACCCAGTACTTC. Translation: CASTNQETQYF.

The V call is TRBV2, the J call TRBJ1-5, with unresolved D. The CDR3 totals 15 residues. CDR1 SNHLY and CDR2 FYNNEI come from the germline V gene. V was shortened by 1 base and J by 2 bases, with 9 bases between the two germline ends. As DNA, the CDR3 is TGTGCCAGCAGTGAAGAAGGGTCTGGCAATCAGCCCCAGCATTTT. Translation gives CASSEEGSGNQPQHF.

This clonotype was detected a few times. The CDR3: CASSPPGGRANEQYF. DNA of the CDR3: TGTGCCAGCTCACCACCGGGCGGGAGGGCCAACGAGCAGTACTTC. V gene TRBV18 combines with J gene TRBJ2-7, with TRBD2 matching over 9 bases. CDR3 length: 15 amino acids. Per germline, CDR1 KGHSH and CDR2 LQKENI. Losses at the gene ends were 0 bases for V and 5 bases for J; bases not matched to a gene: 5.

This clonotype appeared a few times. The rearrangement joins TRBV28 to TRBJ2-7; D possibly corresponds to TRBD2 (6 bases). V shed 7 bases and J shed 6 bases, with 16 bases lying between them. Germline V gives CDR1 MDHEN, CDR2 SYDVKM. The CDR3 has 13 residues. The CDR3 DNA follows: TGTGCCAGCACGGCGGCGGGGACGGGCGAGCAGTACTTC. It yields the protein CASTAAGTGEQYF. The variable domain in full, completed from reference TRBV28 and TRBJ2-7, reads DVKVTQSSRYLVKRTGEKVFLECVQDMDHENMFWYRQDPGLGLRLIYFSYDVKMKEKGDIPEGYSVSREKKERFSLILESASTNQTSMYLCASTAAGTGEQYFGPGTRLTVT.

This clonotype was seen a few times. This sequence joins TRBV4-3 and TRBJ2-7, with 8 bases matching TRBD1. Germline assignment: CDR1 LGHNA and CDR2 YSLEER. J gave up 6 bases and V 1 base, and 8 bases lay outside the gene matches. The length of the CDR3 is 15 residues. DNA of the CDR3: TGCGCCAGCAGCCAAGTAATTGGCAGGGGGCGCGAGCAGTACTTC. Translation: CASSQVIGRGREQYF.

This clonotype was seen more than once but under ten times. The chain couples TRBV7-6 to TRBJ2-5; 7 bases align to TRBD2. The CDR3 is 14 residues long. Per germline, CDR1 SGHVS and CDR2 FNYEAQ. Trimming took 3 bases from V and 3 from J; bases not matched to a gene: 4. Written as DNA, the CDR3 is TGTGCCAGCAGCTTTGGACTAGTCGAAGAGACCCAGTACTTC. Its protein product is CASSFGLVEETQYF.

The chain carries TRBV29-1 and TRBJ2-7; 10 bases map to TRBD2. The CDR3 contains 13 residues. V shed 6 bases, J shed 6 bases, and the junction held 8 bases outside the gene matches. Germline CDR1 and CDR2: SQVTM and ANQGSEA. The CDR3 is CSVRGLAGVEQYF. CDR3 DNA: TGCAGCGTCCGAGGGCTAGCGGGAGTCGAGCAGTACTTC.